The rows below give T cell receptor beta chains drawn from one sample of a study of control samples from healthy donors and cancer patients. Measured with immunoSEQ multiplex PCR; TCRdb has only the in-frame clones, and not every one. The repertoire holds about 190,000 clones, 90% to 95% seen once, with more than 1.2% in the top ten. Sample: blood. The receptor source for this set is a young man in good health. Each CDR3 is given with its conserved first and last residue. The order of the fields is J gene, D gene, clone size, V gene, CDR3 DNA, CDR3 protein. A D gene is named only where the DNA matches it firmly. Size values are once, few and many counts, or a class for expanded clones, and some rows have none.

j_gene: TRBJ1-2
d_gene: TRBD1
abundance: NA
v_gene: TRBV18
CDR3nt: TGTGCCAGCTCGGGACAGGGAAACATCTATGGCTACACCTTC
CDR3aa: CASSGQGNIYGYTF

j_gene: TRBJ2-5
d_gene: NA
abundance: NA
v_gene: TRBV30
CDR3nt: TGTGCCTGGATGAATCCCTCAGGGACCCAGTACTTC
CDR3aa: CAWMNPSGTQYF

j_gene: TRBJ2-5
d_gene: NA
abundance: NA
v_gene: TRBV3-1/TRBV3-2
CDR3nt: TGTGCCAGCAGCATTGGCCCCCAAGAGACCCAGTACTTC
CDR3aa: CASSIGPQETQYF

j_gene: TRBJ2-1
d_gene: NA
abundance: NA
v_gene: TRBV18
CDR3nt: TGTGCCAGCTCATCAGGAATATACAATGAGCAGTTCTTC
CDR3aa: CASSSGIYNEQFF

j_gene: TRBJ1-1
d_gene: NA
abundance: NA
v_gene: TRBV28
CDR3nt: TGTGCCAGCAGCTCCCGCACTGAAGCTTTCTTT
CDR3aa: CASSSRTEAFF

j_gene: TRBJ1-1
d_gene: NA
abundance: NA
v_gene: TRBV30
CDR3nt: TGTGCCTGGGGAGGACGAAAGAACACTGAAGCTTTCTTT
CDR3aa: CAWGGRKNTEAFF

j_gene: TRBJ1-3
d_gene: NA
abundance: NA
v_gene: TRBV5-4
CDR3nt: TGTGCCAGCAGCTTTACGGGGACCTCTGGAAACACCATATATTTT
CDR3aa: CASSFTGTSGNTIYF

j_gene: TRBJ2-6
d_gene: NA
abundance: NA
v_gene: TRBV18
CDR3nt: TGTGCCAGCTCACCGAAACGACTCCCTGGGGCCAACGTCCTGACTTTC
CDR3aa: CASSPKRLPGANVLTF

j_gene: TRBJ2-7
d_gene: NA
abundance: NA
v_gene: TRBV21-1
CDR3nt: TGTGCCAGCAGCAAAAGCGCGAGGGGAGGCGGCTACGAGCAGTACTTC
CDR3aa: CASSKSARGGGYEQYF

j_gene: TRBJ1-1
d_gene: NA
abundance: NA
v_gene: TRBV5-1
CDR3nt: TGCGCCAGCACCCCGGGAACGAACACTGAAGCTTTCTTT
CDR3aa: CASTPGTNTEAFF

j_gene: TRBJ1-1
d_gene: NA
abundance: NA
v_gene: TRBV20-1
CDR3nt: TGCAGTTCAAGCCGGGACGGTGAAGCTTTCTTT
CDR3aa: CSSSRDGEAFF

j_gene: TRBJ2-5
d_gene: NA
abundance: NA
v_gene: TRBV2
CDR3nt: TGTGCCAGCAGTGATCGACGGTTACAAGAGACCCAGTACTTC
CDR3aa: CASSDRRLQETQYF

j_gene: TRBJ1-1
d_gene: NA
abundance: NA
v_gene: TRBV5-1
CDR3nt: TGCGCCAGCAGCTTGGCTACACACACTGAAGCTTTCTTT
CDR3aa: CASSLATHTEAFF

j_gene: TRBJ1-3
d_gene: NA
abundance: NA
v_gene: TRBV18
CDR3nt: TGTGCCAGCTCACCCTGGCAGGAGAGTCGGAACACCATATATTTT
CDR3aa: CASSPWQESRNTIYF

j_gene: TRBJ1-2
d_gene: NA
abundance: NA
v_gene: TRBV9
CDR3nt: TGTGCCAGCAGCTCCCTTTTTGGCGGCTACACCTTC
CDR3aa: CASSSLFGGYTF

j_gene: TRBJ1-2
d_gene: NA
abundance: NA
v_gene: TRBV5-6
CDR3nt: TGTGCCAGCAGCTTGAATCGGGACATCTATGGCTACACCTTC
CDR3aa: CASSLNRDIYGYTF

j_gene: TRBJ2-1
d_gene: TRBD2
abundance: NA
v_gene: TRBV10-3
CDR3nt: TGTGCCATCAGTGCAGGGACTAGCGGGGGCTCCTACAATGAGCAGTTCTTC
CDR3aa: CAISAGTSGGSYNEQFF

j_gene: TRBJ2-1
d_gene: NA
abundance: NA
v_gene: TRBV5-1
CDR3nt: TGCGCCAGCAGCTTGCGGGCCGCTGGGGATGAGCAGTTCTTC
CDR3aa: CASSLRAAGDEQFF

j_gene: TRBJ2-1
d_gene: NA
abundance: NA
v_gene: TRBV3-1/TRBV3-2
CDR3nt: TGTGCCAGCGGGGGTAACTCCTACAATGAGCAGTTCTTC
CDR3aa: CASGGNSYNEQFF

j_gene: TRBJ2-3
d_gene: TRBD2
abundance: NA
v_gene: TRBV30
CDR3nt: TGTGCCTGGAGTGCGTCGCGGGGGGGCATATATACGCAGTATTTT
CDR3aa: CAWSASRGGIYTQYF

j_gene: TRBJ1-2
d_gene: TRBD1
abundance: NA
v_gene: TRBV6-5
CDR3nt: TGTGCCAGCAGTTACGTAGGGGGCATCTATGGCTACACCTTC
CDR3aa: CASSYVGGIYGYTF

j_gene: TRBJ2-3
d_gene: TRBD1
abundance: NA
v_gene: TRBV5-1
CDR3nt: TGCGCCAGCAGCCTGAGATCAGACAGGGGCAGAGATACGCAGTATTTT
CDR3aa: CASSLRSDRGRDTQYF

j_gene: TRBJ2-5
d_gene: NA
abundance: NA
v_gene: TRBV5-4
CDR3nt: TGTGCCAGCAGCTCCGGGACCGTAGACAAGAAGACCCAGTACTTC
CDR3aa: CASSSGTVDKKTQYF

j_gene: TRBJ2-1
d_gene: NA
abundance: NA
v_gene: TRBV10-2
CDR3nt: TGCGCCAGCAGTCCCCCCTCGAATGAGCAGTTCTTC
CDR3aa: CASSPPSNEQFF

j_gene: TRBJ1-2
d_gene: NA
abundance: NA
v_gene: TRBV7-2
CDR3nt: TGTGCCAGCAGCTCGTTGGATTGGGACTATGGCTACACCTTC
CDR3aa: CASSSLDWDYGYTF

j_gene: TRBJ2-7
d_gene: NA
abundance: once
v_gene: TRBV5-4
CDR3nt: TGTGCCAGCAGCTTGGGATACTCCTACGAGCAGTACTTC
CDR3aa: CASSLGYSYEQYF

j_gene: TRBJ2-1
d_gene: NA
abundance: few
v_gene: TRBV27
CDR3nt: TGTGCCAGCAGAGAACTATACAATGAGCAGTTCTTC
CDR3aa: CASRELYNEQFF

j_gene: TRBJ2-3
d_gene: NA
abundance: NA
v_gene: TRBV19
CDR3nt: TGTGCCAGTATGGGCCACGGCACAGATACGCAGTATTTT
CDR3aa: CASMGHGTDTQYF

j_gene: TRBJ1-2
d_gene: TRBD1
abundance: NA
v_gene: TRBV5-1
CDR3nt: TGCGCCAGCAGCTTGACCGGGGACAGCCCTTATGGCTACACCTTC
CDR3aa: CASSLTGDSPYGYTF

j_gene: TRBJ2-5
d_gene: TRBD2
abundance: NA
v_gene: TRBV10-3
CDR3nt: TGTGCCATCAGTGAGTCGTTTAGCGGGGGGAAAGAGACCCAGTACTTC
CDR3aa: CAISESFSGGKETQYF

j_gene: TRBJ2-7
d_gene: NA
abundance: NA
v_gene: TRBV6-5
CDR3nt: TGTGCCAGCAGAGACGGGACGCAGGACTACGAGCAGTACTTC
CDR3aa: CASRDGTQDYEQYF

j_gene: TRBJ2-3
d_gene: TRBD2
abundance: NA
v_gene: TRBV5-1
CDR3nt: TGCGCCAGCAGCTTTAGGACTAGCGGGGGCACAGATACGCAGTATTTT
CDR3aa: CASSFRTSGGTDTQYF

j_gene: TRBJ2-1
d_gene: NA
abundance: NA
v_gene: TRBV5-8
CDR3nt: TGTGCCAGCATCTACCTTGGCAGCTACAATGAGCAGTTCTTC
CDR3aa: CASIYLGSYNEQFF

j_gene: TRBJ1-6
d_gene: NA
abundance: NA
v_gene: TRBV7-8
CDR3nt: TGTGCCAGCAGCTTAGATAGGGGCGATTCACCCCTCCACTTT
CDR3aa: CASSLDRGDSPLHF

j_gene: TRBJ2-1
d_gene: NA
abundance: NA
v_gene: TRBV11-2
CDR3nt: TGTGCCAGCAGCCTTCAGTCGAGCATGGATCTGAATGAGCAGTTCTTC
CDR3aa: CASSLQSSMDLNEQFF

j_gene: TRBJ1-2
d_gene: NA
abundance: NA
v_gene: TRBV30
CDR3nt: TGTGCCTGGAGACCCCCGGGGGGGAGGTATGGCTACACCTTC
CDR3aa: CAWRPPGGRYGYTF

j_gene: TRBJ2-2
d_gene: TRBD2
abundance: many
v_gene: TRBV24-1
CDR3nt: TGTGCCACCGCCCCCAGCGGGGGAACCGGGGAGCTGTTTTTT
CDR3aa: CATAPSGGTGELFF

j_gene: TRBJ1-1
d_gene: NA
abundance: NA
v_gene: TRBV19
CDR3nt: TGTGCCAGTAGTTCTGGAGTGATTGAAGCTTTCTTT
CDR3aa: CASSSGVIEAFF

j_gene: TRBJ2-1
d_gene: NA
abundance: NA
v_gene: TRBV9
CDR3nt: TGTGCCAGCAGCGTAAGTCCGGGGAGTTCCTACAATGAGCAGTTCTTC
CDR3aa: CASSVSPGSSYNEQFF

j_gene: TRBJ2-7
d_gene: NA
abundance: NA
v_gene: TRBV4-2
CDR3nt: TGTGCCAGCAGCCCCAACGGAGTCCTCTACGAGCAGTACTTC
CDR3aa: CASSPNGVLYEQYF

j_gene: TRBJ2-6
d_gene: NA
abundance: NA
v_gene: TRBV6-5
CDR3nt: TGTGCCAGCAGCGCAGGGTTCTCTGGGGCCAACGTCCTGACTTTC
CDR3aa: CASSAGFSGANVLTF

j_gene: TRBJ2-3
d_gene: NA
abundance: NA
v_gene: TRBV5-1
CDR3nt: TGCGCCAGCAGCTTTGCCGGGAGTGGCACAGATACGCAGTATTTT
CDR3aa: CASSFAGSGTDTQYF

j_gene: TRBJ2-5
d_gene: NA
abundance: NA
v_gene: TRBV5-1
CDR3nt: TGCGCCACCTCGCGGGACACCGGAGAAGAGACCCAGTACTTC
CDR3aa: CATSRDTGEETQYF

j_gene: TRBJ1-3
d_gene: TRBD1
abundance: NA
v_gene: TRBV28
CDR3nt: TGTGCCAGCAGTTTGAGGGTCCGCCGACAGGGCTCAGGAAACACCATATATTTT
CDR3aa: CASSLRVRRQGSGNTIYF

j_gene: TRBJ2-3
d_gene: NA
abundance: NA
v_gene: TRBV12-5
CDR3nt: TGTGCTAGTGGTTTTGATGATACGCAGTATTTT
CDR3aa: CASGFDDTQYF

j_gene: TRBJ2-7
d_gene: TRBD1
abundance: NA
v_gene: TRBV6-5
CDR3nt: TGTGCCAGCAGTCCCAGGACAGGCCCTCCCTACGAGCAGTACTTC
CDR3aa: CASSPRTGPPYEQYF

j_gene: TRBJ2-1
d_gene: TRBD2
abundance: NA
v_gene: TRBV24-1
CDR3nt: TGTGCCACCAGTGATAGGACTAGTTCCTCCTACAATGAGCAGTTCTTC
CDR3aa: CATSDRTSSSYNEQFF

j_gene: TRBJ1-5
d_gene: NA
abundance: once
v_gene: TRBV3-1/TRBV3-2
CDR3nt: TGTGCCAGCAGCCAATCGGTCGCCGGTGGCTTTAATAGCAATCAGCCCCAGCATTTT
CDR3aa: CASSQSVAGGFNSNQPQHF

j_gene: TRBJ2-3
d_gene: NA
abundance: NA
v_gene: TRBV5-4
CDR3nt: TGTGCCAGCAGCGTTGCTGCTAGCGCCATAGATACGCAGTATTTT
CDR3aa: CASSVAASAIDTQYF

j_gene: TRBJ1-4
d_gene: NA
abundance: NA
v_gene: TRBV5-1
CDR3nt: TGCGCCAGCAGCTTGGGGGGGCTAAATGAAAAACTGTTTTTT
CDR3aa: CASSLGGLNEKLFF

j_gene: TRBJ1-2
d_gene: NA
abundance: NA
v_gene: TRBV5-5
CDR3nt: TGTGCCAGCAGCTTGCCCAGCAACTATGGCTACACCTTC
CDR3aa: CASSLPSNYGYTF

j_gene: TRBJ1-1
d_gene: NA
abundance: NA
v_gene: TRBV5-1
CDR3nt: TGCGCCAGCAGCTTGGGGCCCTCGGGAAGGACTGAAGCTTTCTTT
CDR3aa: CASSLGPSGRTEAFF

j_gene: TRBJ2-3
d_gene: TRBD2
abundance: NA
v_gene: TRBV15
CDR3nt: TGTGCCACCAGCAGAGACCTAAGGCGGGGGGGCACAGATACGCAGTATTTT
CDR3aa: CATSRDLRRGGTDTQYF

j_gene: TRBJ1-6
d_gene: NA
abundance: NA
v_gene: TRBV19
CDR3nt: TGTGCCAGTAGTCGCGGCAGGGGAAGTTCACCCCTCCACTTT
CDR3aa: CASSRGRGSSPLHF

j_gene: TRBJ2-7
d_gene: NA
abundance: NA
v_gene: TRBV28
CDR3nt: TGTGCCAGCACCCGCAGGCCAAAGGCGGGACGACCAGTCTACGAGCAGTACTTC
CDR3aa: CASTRRPKAGRPVYEQYF

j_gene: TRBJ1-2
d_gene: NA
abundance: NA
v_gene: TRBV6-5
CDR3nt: TGTGCCAGCAGTCCTATGGACAAGAGCTATGGCTACACCTTC
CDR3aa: CASSPMDKSYGYTF